The source of this TCR beta chain is a study of a mutant IDH1 vaccine in newly diagnosed glioma. Across the study: Vaccination began 4-6 weeks post radiotherapy alone, or with temozolomide cycles.

This table comes from immunoSEQ multiplex PCR, and its TCRdb copy is limited to in-frame clones, with some not included. The sample has under 150,000 clones, about 90% seen once; the top ten hold roughly 0.62%. As regards this clone: What it recognizes is unknown.

Losses at the gene ends were 0 bases for V and 12 bases for J; bases not matched to a gene: 9. The CDR3 length is 15 residues. CDR1 is MNHEY, CDR2 SVGAGI, per germline. The time point denotes: week 11, during vaccination. Each vaccine dose was 300 ug of mutant IDH1 20-mer peptide, with topical imiquimod. This receptor was taken from a woman between 50 and 59 years old with glioma. The source was PBMCs, collected from a glioma patient whose treatment included an IDH1 peptide vaccine. This chain links TRBV6-5 with TRBJ2-1, with TRBD2 matching over 9 bases. Here the CDR3 reads CASSYSRRGGLRQFF. The CDR3 region has the DNA TGTGCCAGCAGTTACTCGCGGCGGGGGGGTTTGAGGCAGTTCTTC.